This TCR beta chain was sequenced during a study of T cell responses to AZD1222 COVID-19 vaccine. For this clone: Its antigen is unidentified.

Germline values: CDR1 MNHEY, CDR2 SVGAGI. There are 15 residues in the CDR3. V was clipped by 6 bases and J by 0 bases, with 15 bases between them. Sequencing used immunoSEQ multiplex PCR; TCRdb keeps in-frame clones, though not all of them. The sample consists of under 200,000 clones, 92% of them appearing once. Points from the study as a whole: Donors were chiefly white British, with a greater number of females, and clonal diversity was perhaps underestimated. Spike regions recognized by vaccine-associated CD4 TCRs spanned the protein, led by 160-218 and 743-854. Seropositive at baseline were only a handful of AZD1222 recipients. Variant regions that are unmutated are reportedly the target of nearly half of spike-specific TCRs.

This TCR derives from an adult in good health. Sequences were derived from peripheral blood, sampled on day 0 of AZD1222 vaccination. The chain recombines TRBV6-5 with TRBJ2-7; D might be TRBD1 (7 bases). The CDR3 DNA sequence: TGTGCCAGCAGGGGGGGACAGTCAAACTCCTACGAGCAGTACTTC. Translated: CASRGGQSNSYEQYF.